This passage covers 26 T cell receptor beta chains from one sample sequenced in a study of OX40 agonist ivuxolimab in advanced cancers. Measured with immunoSEQ multiplex PCR; TCRdb has only the in-frame clones, and not every one. Here the sample spans about 21,000 clones, approximately 83% being singletons. Source: CD4+ or CD8+ T cells sorted from blood, taken in a trial of the OX40 agonist ivuxolimab. The receptors stem from an adult with an advanced solid tumor such as melanoma, head and neck, liver or kidney cancer.

This clone came up once. The chain carries TRBV4-2 and TRBJ2-1; weak D call: TRBD2 (6 bases). V lost 0 bases and J 4 bases, leaving 16 bases between the germline ends. This CDR3 region has 17 residues. Germline lookup yields CDR1 LGHNA and CDR2 YNFKEQ. This CDR3 reads CASSQEPSESGYNEQFF. The CDR3, as DNA: TGTGCCAGCAGCCAAGAACCTAGCGAATCGGGGTACAATGAGCAGTTCTTC.

The chain has TRBV9 and TRBJ2-2, with D perhaps TRBD1 or TRBD2 (5 bases each). CDR3 length: 17 amino acids. V was cut by 0 bases and J by 3 bases, with 15 bases left in between. Germline V gene lookup returns CDR1 SGDLS and CDR2 YYNGEE. This chain's CDR3 is CASSVATRGVDTGELFF. DNA for the CDR3: TGTGCCAGCAGCGTAGCTACGAGAGGGGTCGACACCGGGGAGCTGTTTTTT. Full variable domain (remainder filled in from reference TRBV9 and TRBJ2-2): DSGVTQTPKHLITATGQRVTLRCSPRSGDLSVYWYQQSLDQGLQFLIQYYNGEERAKGNILERFSAQQFPDLHSELNLSSLELGDSALYFCASSVATRGVDTGELFFGEGSRLTVL.

CDR3 DNA: TGTGCCAGCAGCTTGGGGGCCTCCGGGGCCAACGTCCTGACTTTC. This encodes CASSLGASGANVLTF. The chain employs TRBV13 and TRBJ2-6; D may be TRBD1 (6 bases). There are 15 residues in the CDR3. With 3 bases removed from V and 4 bases from J, the gap between germline ends came to 10 bases. Germline V gene sequence: CDR1 PRHDT, CDR2 FYEKMQ (reference sequence). The variable domain in full, completed from reference TRBV13 and TRBJ2-6, reads AAGVIQSPRHLIKEKRETATLKCYPIPRHDTVYWYQQGPGQDPQFLISFYEKMQSDKGSIPDRFSAQQFSDYHSELNMSSLELGDSALYFCASSLGASGANVLTFGAGSRLTVL.

The chain joins TRBV11-1 to TRBJ2-7; 15 positions match TRBD2. Germline-derived CDR1 and CDR2 are SGHAT and FQDESV (reference sequence). The ends lost 4 bases at V and 0 bases at J; junction bases unmatched: 10. The CDR3 totals 19 residues. CDR3 bases: TGTGCCAGCAGCTCTGCCGCCGGGACTAGCGGGAGGCCCTCCTACGAGCAGTACTTC. Translation: CASSSAAGTSGRPSYEQYF.

This chain connects TRBV5-5 to TRBJ1-3; 9 nucleotides line up with TRBD1. The CDR3 is made up of 15 amino acids. From germline, CDR1 is SGHKS and CDR2 YYEKEE (reference sequence). Trimming cost V 4 bases and J 0 bases; bases outside gene matches: 2. The CDR3 region has the DNA TGTGCCAGCAGCCAGGACAGGGGCTCTGGAAACACCATATATTTT. Its protein product is CASSQDRGSGNTIYF.

V gene TRBV30 combines with J gene TRBJ1-2; tentative D call: TRBD1 (5 bases). The V and J ends lost 0 bases and 7 bases respectively, with 12 bases between them. Germline CDR1 is GTSNPN and CDR2 is SVGIG (reference sequence). There are 13 residues in the CDR3. The CDR3, as DNA: TGTGCCTGGAGTGTACCCCCTGGGACTGGCTACACCTTC. It codes for CAWSVPPGTGYTF.

The chain combines TRBV4-1 with TRBJ1-1; D possibly corresponds to TRBD1 (6 bases). The CDR3 loop spans 14 amino acids. CDR1 and CDR2 (germline): MGHRA, YSYEKL. Trimming took 1 base from V and 4 from J, leaving 10 bases between them. In DNA, the CDR3 is TGCGCCAGCAGCCAAGGGTACAGGGCCACTGAAGCTTTCTTT. Translated, it gives CASSQGYRATEAFF.

The rearrangement links TRBV7-9 to TRBJ2-7, with 9 bases identical to TRBD1. Germline CDR1 and CDR2: SEHNR and FQNEAQ (reference sequence). This CDR3 spans 18 amino acids. V lost 5 bases to trimming and J lost 3 bases; unmatched junction nucleotides: 17. The CDR3 region is CASSTGQGFTSTYYEQYF. The DNA for the CDR3 is TGTGCCAGCAGCACGGGACAGGGATTCACTAGTACCTACTACGAGCAGTACTTC.

This sequence joins TRBV2 and TRBJ2-2, with D unclear. Germline V gives CDR1 SNHLY, CDR2 FYNNEI. This CDR3 has 16 residues. Trimming shortened V by 4 bases and J by 3 bases, and 15 bases separated the two germline ends. The CDR3 nucleotides read TGTGCCAGCAGTGCCGTCGAATCGGATTACACCGGGGAGCTGTTTTTT. Translating it yields CASSAVESDYTGELFF.

The CDR3 here is CASSLDAPGLITDTQYF. The CDR3 coding sequence is TGTGCCAGCAGCTTGGATGCACCGGGACTAATCACAGATACGCAGTATTTT. The chain uses TRBV5-8 and TRBJ2-3; 7 nucleotides agree with TRBD2. Germline CDR1 SGHTS, CDR2 YDEGEE. With 0 bases clipped from V and 2 bases from J, the junction kept 9 bases outside the gene matches. CDR3 length: 17 amino acids.

This clone was seen a handful of times. One end of the junction does not line up with germline, which may come from a read error. The chain combines TRBV7-3 with TRBJ2-1; D is ambiguous. The CDR3 loop spans 12 amino acids. Looked up from germline, CDR1 is SGHTA and CDR2 is FQGTGA. The CDR3 nucleotides read TGCGCCAGCAGCCAAGTTCTCAATGAGCAGTTCTTC. The encoded protein is CASSQVLNEQFF.

Sample share makes this clone medium-sized. The CDR3 region has the DNA TGTGCCAGCAGCTTGGACAGGACGGATGGCTACACCTTC. Translation gives CASSLDRTDGYTF. This sequence joins TRBV5-4 and TRBJ1-2; tentatively, D is TRBD1 (5 bases). Deletions cut 0 bases from V and 6 bases from J, with 9 bases between. The germline V gene encodes CDR1 SGHNT and CDR2 YYREEE (reference sequence). The CDR3 consists of 13 residues.

The chain links TRBV6-1 to TRBJ1-2; D is perhaps TRBD1 (6 bases). Germline CDR1 is MNHNS and CDR2 is SASEGT. CDR3 length: 13 amino acids. Deletions cut 6 bases from V and 4 bases from J, with 12 bases between. The chain's CDR3 is CASSYRVFYGYTF. The CDR3 bases are TGTGCCAGCAGCTACAGGGTTTTCTATGGCTACACCTTC.

As concerns this clone: At the DNA level, this CDR3 is encoded by other sequences in the same sample as well. This chain uses TRBV6-5 with TRBJ2-2; TRBD1 agrees at 9 bases. This CDR3 spans 15 amino acids. With 0 bases clipped from V and 6 bases from J, the junction kept 2 bases outside the gene matches. Germline CDR1 and CDR2: MNHEY and SVGAGI. This CDR3 is CASSYSTGGAGELFF. The CDR3 region has the DNA TGTGCCAGCAGTTACTCGACAGGGGGGGCCGGGGAGCTGTTTTTT.

V and J are TRBV15 and TRBJ2-4; no firm D call. V gave up 5 bases and J gave up 2 bases, with 19 bases separating them. This CDR3 comprises 17 residues. Germline CDR1 reads LNHNV; CDR2 reads YYDKDF (reference sequence). DNA for the CDR3: TGTGCCACCAGCCGTAGACCCTCATCGGAGACCAAAAACATTCAGTACTTC. Its protein product is CATSRRPSSETKNIQYF. The complete variable domain, with remaining parts taken from reference TRBV15 and TRBJ2-4, reads DAMVIQNPRYQVTQFGKPVTLSCSQTLNHNVMYWYQQKSSQAPKLLFHYYDKDFNNEADTPDNFQSRRPNTSFCFLDIRSPGLGDTAMYLCATSRRPSSETKNIQYFGAGTRLSVL.

This clone was detected once. The CDR3 reads CASSLSRTGGGQPQHF. The CDR3 bases are TGTGCCAGCAGTTTATCCCGCACAGGGGGGGGTCAGCCCCAGCATTTT. The rearrangement uses TRBV28 and TRBJ1-5; TRBD1 agrees at 8 bases. J was trimmed by 6 bases and V by 1 base; bases with no gene match: 8. The germline gives CDR1 MDHEN, CDR2 SYDVKM. CDR3 length: 16 residues. The entire variable domain, with the rest obtained from reference TRBV28 and TRBJ1-5, is as follows: DVKVTQSSRYLVKRTGEKVFLECVQDMDHENMFWYRQDPGLGLRLIYFSYDVKMKEKGDIPEGYSVSREKKERFSLILESASTNQTSMYLCASSLSRTGGGQPQHFGDGTRLSIL.

The V gene is TRBV7-9, the J gene TRBJ2-4; the match to TRBD1 covers 7 bases. Germline CDR1 and CDR2: SEHNR and FQNEAQ (reference sequence). The J segment lost 6 bases and the V segment lost 6 bases, leaving 8 bases of the junction unmatched. The CDR3 contains 14 residues. The CDR3 spells CASSSDRQGNIQYF. The CDR3 DNA reads TGTGCCAGCAGTTCAGACCGACAGGGAAACATTCAGTACTTC.

This clone was seen a few times. V and J are TRBV2 and TRBJ1-3; D gene uncertain. The V and J ends lost 3 bases and 7 bases respectively, with 13 bases between them. CDR3 length: 14 amino acids. CDR1 SNHLY and CDR2 FYNNEI come from the germline V gene. As DNA, the CDR3 is TGTGCCAGCAGTGATTATAGGGATCGGAACACCATATATTTT. Amino acid sequence: CASSDYRDRNTIYF.

V gene TRBV5-6 combines with J gene TRBJ1-2; D is uncertain. The V end lost 4 bases, the J end lost 4 bases, and 14 bases lay between the germline ends. Germline V lookup: CDR1 SGHDT, CDR2 YYEEEE. This CDR3 comprises 14 residues. The DNA for the CDR3 is TGTGCCAGCAGCCCCGCCGCCAACGCCTATGGCTACACCTTC. Encoded protein: CASSPAANAYGYTF.

The chain carries TRBV2 and TRBJ2-7; maybe TRBD1 (5 bases). The CDR3 runs 13 residues. The V end lost 0 bases, the J end lost 4 bases, and 7 bases lay between the germline ends. CDR1 is SNHLY, CDR2 FYNNEI, per germline. CDR3 in DNA: TGTGCCAGCAGTGAAGCGCCAGGGTACGAGCAGTACTTC. Its protein is CASSEAPGYEQYF.

This chain links TRBV2 with TRBJ1-2; the match to TRBD1 covers 7 bases. CDR3 length equals 12 residues. V lost 5 bases to trimming and J lost 4 bases; unmatched junction nucleotides: 1. Germline CDR1 is SNHLY and CDR2 is FYNNEI. CDR3 DNA: TGTGCCAGCAGTTCAGGGGGCTATGGCTACACCTTC. Protein: CASSSGGYGYTF.

This chain joins TRBV30 and TRBJ2-6; D not resolved. The CDR3 is 10 residues long. The ends were cut back, 5 bases at V and 9 bases at J, with 5 bases in the middle. Germline V CDR1 and CDR2: GTSNPN, SVGIG (reference sequence). The CDR3 DNA is TGTGCCTGGTCTCGCAACGTCCTGACTTTC. Translation: CAWSRNVLTF.

The rearrangement joins TRBV7-3 to TRBJ2-5; D gene uncertain. Germline V CDR1 and CDR2: SGHTA, FQGTGA. The ends were cut back, 3 bases at V and 4 bases at J, with 9 bases in the middle. The CDR3 has 13 residues. The CDR3 region is CASSFVTTETQYF. DNA of the CDR3: TGTGCCAGCAGCTTCGTAACAACAGAGACCCAGTACTTC.

This sequence joins TRBV6-5 and TRBJ1-1; D is undetermined. Germline V CDR1 and CDR2: MNHEY, SVGAGI. V lost 6 bases and J lost 2, with 10 bases in between. The CDR3 covers 13 residues. This CDR3 is CASSPTANTEAFF. The DNA for the CDR3 is TGTGCCAGCAGCCCTACCGCAAACACTGAAGCTTTCTTT.

In DNA, the CDR3 is TGCGCCAGCAGTGAGGGACACAACTATGGCTACACCTTC. As protein: CASSEGHNYGYTF. The chain employs TRBV10-2 and TRBJ1-2; tentatively, D is TRBD1 (5 bases). Germline lookup yields CDR1 WSHSY and CDR2 SAAADI. Deletions cut 2 bases from V and 2 bases from J, with 6 bases between. The CDR3 runs 13 residues.

The genes are TRBV27 and TRBJ2-5; no definite D call. Between the trimmed V and J ends, which lost 6 bases and 5 bases, there was a span of 13 bases. Germline V gene lookup returns CDR1 MNHEY and CDR2 SMNVEV (reference sequence). The CDR3 extends over 13 amino acids. The CDR3: CASRPWARETQYF. CDR3 coding DNA: TGTGCCAGCAGGCCCTGGGCTAGGGAGACCCAGTACTTC.